A selection of T cell receptor beta chains follows, all from one sample in a study of T cell repertoires in cytomegalovirus infection. TCRdb re-analysed the reads in MiXCR, keeping a single row per CDR3 protein. The profile shows 750,000 to 950,000 distinct CDR3 sequences, about 27% of them singletons. Their antigen targets remain unknown. Source: cultured CD8+ T cells from PBMCs, taken from culture after CMV antigen stimulation. Receptors originate from a human donor in good health (CMV status not recorded). Some clones in this sample may be carry-over from other donors' samples. Each CDR3 is given without its conserved first and last residue.

j_call v_call cdr3_aa
TRBJ1-1 TRBV7-2 ASSLSWGDTEAF
TRBJ2-1 TRBV7-6 AIGAGYNEQF
TRBJ2-3 TRBV27 ASSRTGRNTDTQY
TRBJ1-3 TRBV10-3 AISGRIEPGNTIY
TRBJ1-2 TRBV7-2 ASNQPGDRPYGYT
TRBJ2-1 TRBV29-1 SVRGLAGGSNEQF
TRBJ1-4 TRBV6-5 ASSYGAVRKNEKLF
TRBJ2-6 TRBV6-5 ASRVTVDNVLT
TRBJ2-3 TRBV25-1 ASSRVGDITDTQY
TRBJ1-5 TRBV19 ASSISAEGRFNQPQH
TRBJ2-2 TRBV7-9 ASPTRPGGRVNTGELF
TRBJ2-1 TRBV7-9 ASSLSGLAENNEQF
TRBJ1-6 TRBV27 ASSLGGPLH
TRBJ1-1 TRBV6-6 ASSPGTGNGFTEAF
TRBJ1-1 TRBV7-6 ASSWGTGLNTEAF
TRBJ2-4 TRBV29-1 SVETVAKNIQY